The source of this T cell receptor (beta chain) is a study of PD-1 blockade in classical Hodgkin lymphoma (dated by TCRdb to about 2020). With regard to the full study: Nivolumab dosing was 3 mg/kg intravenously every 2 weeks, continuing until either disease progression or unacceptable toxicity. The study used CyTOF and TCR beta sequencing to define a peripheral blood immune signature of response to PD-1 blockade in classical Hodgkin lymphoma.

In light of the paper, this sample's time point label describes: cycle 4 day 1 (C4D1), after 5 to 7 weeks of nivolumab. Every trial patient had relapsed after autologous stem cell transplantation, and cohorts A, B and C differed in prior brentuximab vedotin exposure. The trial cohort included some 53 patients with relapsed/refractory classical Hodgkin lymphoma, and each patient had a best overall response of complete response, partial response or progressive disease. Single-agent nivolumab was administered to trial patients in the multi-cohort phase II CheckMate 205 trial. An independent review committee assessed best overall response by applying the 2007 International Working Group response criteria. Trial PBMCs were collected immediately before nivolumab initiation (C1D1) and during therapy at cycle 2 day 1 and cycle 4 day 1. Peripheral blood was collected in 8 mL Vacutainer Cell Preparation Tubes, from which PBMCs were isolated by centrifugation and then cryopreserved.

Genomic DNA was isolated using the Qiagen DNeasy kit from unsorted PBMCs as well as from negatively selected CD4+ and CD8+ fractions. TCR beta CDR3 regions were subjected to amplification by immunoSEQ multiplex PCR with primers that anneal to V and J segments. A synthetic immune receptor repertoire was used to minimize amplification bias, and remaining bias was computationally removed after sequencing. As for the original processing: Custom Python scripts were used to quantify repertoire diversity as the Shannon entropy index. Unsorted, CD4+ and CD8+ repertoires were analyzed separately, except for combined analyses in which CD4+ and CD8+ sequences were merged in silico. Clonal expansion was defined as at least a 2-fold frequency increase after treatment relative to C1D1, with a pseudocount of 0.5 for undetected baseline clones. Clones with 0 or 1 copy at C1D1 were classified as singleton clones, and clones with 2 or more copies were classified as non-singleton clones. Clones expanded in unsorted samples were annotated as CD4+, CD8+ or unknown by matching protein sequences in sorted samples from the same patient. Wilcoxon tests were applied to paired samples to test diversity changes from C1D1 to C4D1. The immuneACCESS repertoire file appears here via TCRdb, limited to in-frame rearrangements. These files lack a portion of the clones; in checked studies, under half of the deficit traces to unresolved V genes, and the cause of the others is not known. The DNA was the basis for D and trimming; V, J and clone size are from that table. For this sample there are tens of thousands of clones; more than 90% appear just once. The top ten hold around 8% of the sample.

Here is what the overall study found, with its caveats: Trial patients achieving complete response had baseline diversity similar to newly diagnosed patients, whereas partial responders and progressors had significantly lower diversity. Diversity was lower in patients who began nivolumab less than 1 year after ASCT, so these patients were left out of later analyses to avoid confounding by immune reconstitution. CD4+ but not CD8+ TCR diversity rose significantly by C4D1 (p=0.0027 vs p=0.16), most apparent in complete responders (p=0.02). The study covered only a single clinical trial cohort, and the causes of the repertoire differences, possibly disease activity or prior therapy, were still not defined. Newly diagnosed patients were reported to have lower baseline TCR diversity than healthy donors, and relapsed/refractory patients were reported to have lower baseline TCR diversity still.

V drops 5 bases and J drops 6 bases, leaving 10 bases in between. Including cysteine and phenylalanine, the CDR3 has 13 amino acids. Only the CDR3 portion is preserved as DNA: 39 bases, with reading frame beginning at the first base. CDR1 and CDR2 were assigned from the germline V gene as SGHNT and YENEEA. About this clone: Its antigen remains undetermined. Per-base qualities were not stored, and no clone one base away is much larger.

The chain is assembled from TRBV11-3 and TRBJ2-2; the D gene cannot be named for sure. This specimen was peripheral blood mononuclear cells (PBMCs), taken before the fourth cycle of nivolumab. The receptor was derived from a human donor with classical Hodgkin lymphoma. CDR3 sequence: CASSQQSSGELFF. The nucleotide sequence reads TGTGCCAGCAGCCAACAGTCCTCCGGGGAGCTGTTTTTT.